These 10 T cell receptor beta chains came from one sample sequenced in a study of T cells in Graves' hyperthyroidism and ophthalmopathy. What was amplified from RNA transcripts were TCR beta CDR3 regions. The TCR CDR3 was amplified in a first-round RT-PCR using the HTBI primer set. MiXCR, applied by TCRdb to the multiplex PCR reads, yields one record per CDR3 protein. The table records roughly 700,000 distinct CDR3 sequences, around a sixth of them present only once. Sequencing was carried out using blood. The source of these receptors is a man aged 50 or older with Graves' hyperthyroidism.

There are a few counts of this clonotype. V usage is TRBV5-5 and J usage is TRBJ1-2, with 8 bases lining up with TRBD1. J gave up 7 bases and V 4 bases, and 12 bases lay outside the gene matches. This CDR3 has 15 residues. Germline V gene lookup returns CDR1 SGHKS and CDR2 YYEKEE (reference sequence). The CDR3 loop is CASSQGAQGNLGYTF. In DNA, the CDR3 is TGTGCCAGCAGCCAGGGGGCACAGGGGAACCTTGGCTACACCTTC.

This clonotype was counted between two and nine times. DNA of the CDR3: TGTGCCAGCAGTGTAGCTTATAGCAATCAGCCCCAGCATTTT. It translates to CASSVAYSNQPQHF. The chain employs TRBV25-1 and TRBJ1-5; D ambiguous. CDR1 and CDR2 from the germline V gene are MGHDK and SYGVNS. This CDR3 region has 14 residues. V dropped 4 bases and J dropped 0 bases, with 7 bases sitting between them.

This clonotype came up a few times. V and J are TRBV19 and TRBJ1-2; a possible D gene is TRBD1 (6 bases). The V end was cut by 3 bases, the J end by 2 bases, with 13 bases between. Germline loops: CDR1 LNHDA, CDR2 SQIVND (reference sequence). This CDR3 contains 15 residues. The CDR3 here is CASSMEGVPNYGYTF. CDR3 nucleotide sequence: TGTGCCAGTAGTATGGAGGGGGTCCCCAACTATGGCTACACCTTC.

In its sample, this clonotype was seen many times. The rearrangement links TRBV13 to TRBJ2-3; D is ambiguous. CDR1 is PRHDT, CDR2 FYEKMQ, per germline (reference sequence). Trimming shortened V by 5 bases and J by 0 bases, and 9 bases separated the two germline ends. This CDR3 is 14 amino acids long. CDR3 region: CASSLITSTDTQYF. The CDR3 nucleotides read TGTGCCAGCAGCCTCATCACTAGCACAGATACGCAGTATTTT.

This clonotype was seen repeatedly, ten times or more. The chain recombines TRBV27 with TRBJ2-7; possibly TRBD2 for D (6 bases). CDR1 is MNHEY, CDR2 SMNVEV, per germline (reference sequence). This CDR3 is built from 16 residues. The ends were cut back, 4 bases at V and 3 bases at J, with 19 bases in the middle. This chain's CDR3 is CASSSLRGRSFYEQYF. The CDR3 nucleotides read TGTGCCAGCAGTTCCCTTCGGGGGAGGTCATTCTACGAGCAGTACTTC.

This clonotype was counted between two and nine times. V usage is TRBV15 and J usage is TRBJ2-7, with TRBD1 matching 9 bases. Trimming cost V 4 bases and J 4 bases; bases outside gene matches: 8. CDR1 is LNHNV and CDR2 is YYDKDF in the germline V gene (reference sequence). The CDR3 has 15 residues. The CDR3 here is CATSNLGQGIYEQYF. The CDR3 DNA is TGTGCCACCAGCAATCTCGGACAGGGGATTTACGAGCAGTACTTC.

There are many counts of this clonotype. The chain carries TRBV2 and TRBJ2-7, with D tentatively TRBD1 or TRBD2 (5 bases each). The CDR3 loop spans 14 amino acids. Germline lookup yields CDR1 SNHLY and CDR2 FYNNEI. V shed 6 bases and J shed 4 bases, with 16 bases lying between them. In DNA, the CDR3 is TGTGCCAGCAGGGGGCAGCCGGGGATGTACGAGCAGTACTTC. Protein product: CASRGQPGMYEQYF.

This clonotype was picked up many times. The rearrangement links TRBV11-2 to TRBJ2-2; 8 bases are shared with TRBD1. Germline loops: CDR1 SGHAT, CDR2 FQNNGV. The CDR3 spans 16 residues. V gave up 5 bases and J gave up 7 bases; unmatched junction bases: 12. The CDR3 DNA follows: TGTGCCAGCAGCCTAAACCCGGGACAGGCTGTCGGGGAGCTGTTTTTT. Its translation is CASSLNPGQAVGELFF. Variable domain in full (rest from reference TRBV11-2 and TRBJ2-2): EAGVAQSPRYKIIEKRQSVAFWCNPISGHATLYWYQQILGQGPKLLIQFQNNGVVDDSQLPKDRFSAERLKGVDSTLKIQPAKLEDSAVYLCASSLNPGQAVGELFFGEGSRLTVL.

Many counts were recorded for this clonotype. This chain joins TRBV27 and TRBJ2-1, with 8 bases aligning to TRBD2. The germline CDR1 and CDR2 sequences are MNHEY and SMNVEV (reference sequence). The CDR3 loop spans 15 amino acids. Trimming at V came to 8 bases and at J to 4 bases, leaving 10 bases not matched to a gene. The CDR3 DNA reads TGTGCCAGCCCACCCCGAGCGGGAGAGTACAATGAGCAGTTCTTC. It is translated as CASPPRAGEYNEQFF.

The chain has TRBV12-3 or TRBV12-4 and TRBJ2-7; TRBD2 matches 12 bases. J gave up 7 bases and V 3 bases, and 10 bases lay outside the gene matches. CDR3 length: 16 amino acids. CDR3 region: CASSLSLAGGPGEQYF. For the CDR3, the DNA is TGTGCCAGCAGTTTGAGTCTAGCGGGAGGGCCAGGGGAGCAGTACTTC.